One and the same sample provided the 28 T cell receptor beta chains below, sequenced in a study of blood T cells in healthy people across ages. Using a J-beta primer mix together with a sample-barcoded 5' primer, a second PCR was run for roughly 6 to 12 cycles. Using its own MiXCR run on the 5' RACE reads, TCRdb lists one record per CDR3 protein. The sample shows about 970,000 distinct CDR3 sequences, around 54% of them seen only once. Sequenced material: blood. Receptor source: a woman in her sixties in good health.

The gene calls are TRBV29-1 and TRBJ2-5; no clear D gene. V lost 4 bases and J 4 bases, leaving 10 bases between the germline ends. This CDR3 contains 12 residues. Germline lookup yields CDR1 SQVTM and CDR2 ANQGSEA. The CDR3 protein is CSVGVVGETQYF. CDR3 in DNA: TGCAGCGTTGGTGTAGTGGGAGAGACCCAGTACTTC.

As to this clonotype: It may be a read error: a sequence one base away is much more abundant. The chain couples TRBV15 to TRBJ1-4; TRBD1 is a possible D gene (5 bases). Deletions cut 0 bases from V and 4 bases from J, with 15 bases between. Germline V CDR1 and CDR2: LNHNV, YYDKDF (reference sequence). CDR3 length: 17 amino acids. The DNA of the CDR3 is TGTGCCACCAGCAGAGATCATCCGGGCAGGGTTAATGAAAAACTGTTTTTT. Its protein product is CATSRDHPGRVNEKLFF.

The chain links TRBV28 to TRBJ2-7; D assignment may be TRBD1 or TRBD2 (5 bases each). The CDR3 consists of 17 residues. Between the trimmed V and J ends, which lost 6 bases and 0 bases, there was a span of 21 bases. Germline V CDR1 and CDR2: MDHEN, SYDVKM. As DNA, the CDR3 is TGTGCCAGCAGCCCAGGGATCCCTAGCTGGAGCTCCTACGAGCAGTACTTC. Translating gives CASSPGIPSWSSYEQYF.

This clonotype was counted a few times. The CDR3 here is CASRWDRDQETQYF. CDR3 in DNA: TGTGCCAGCAGATGGGACAGGGACCAAGAGACCCAGTACTTC. The chain recombines TRBV7-9 with TRBJ2-5, with 9 bases fitting TRBD1. V shed 6 bases and J 0 bases; nucleotides not matched to a gene: 2. The germline gives CDR1 SEHNR, CDR2 FQNEAQ (reference sequence). The CDR3 has 14 residues.

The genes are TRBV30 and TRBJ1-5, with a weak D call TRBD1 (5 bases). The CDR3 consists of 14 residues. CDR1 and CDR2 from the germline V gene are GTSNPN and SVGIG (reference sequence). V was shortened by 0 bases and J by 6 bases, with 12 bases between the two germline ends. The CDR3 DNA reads TGTGCCTGGAGTGTACCTGGGGGTCGTCAGCCCCAGCATTTT. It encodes CAWSVPGGRQPQHF. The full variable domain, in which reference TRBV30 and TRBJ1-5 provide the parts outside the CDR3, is SQTIHQWPATLVQPVGSPLSLECTVEGTSNPNLYWYRQAAGRGLQLLFYSVGIGQISSEVPQNLSASRPQDRQFILSSKKLLLSDSGFYLCAWSVPGGRQPQHFGDGTRLSIL.

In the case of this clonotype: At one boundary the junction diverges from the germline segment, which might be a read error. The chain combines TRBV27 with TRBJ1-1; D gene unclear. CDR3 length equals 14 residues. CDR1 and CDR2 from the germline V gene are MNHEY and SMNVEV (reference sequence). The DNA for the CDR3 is TGTACCAGCAGTGGAACCCCTGAAAACACTGAAGCTTTCTTT. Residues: CTSSGTPENTEAFF.

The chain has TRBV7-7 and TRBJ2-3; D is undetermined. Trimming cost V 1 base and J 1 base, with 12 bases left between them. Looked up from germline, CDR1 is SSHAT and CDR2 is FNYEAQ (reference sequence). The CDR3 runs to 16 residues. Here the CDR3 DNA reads TGTGCCAGCAGCTTAGGCGGTTGGCCAGGCACAGATACGCAGTATTTT. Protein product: CASSLGGWPGTDTQYF.

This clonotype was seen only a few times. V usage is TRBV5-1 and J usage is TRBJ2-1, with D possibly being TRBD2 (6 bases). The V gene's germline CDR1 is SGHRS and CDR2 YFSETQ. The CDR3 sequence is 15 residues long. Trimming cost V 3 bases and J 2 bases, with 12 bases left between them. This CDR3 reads CASSWGDWTYNEQFF. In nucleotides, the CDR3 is TGCGCCAGCAGCTGGGGGGATTGGACCTACAATGAGCAGTTCTTC.

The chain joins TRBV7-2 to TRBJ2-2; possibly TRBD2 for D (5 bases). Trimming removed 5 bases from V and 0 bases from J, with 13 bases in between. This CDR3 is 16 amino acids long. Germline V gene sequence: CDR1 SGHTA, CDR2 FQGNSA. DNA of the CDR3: TGTGCCAGCAGCCCCCCTAAACTAGCGAACACCGGGGAGCTGTTTTTT. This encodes CASSPPKLANTGELFF.

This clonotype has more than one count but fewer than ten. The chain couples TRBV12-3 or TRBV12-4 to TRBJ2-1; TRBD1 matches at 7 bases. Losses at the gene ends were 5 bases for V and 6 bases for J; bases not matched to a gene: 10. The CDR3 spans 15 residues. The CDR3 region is CASSTGTVLGNEQFF. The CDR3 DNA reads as TGTGCCAGCAGTACCGGGACAGTCTTGGGCAATGAGCAGTTCTTC.

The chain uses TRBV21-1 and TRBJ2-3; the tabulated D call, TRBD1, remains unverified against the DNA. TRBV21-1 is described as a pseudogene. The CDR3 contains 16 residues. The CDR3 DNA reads TGTGCCAGCAGTAAAGCGCCTGACAGGGGGAAAGATACGCAGTATTTT. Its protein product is CASSKAPDRGKDTQYF.

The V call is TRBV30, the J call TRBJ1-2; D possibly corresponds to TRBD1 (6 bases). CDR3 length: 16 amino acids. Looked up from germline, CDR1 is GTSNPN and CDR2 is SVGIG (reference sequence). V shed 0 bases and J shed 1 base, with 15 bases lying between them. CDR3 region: CAWSVLFGRGNYGYTF. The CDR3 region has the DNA TGTGCCTGGAGTGTACTTTTTGGCAGGGGTAACTATGGCTACACCTTC.

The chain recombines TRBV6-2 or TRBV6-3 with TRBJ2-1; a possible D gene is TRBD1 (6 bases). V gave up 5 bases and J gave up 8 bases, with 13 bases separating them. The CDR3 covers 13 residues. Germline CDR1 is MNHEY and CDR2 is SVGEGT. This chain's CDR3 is CASSLLRGYEQFF. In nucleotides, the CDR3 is TGTGCCAGCAGTCTATTGAGGGGGTATGAGCAGTTCTTC.

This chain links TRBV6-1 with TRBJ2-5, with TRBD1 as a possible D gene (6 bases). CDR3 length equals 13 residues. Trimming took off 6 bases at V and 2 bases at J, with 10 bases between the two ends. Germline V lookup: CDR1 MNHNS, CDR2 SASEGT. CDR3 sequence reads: CASRLGQQETQYF. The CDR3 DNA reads TGTGCCAGCAGGCTCGGACAGCAAGAGACCCAGTACTTC.

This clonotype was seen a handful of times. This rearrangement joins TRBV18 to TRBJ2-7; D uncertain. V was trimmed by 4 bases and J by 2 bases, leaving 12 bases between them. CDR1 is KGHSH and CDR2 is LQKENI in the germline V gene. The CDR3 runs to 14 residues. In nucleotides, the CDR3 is TGTGCCAGCTCACGGGGTCCCGACACCTACGAGCAGTACTTC. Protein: CASSRGPDTYEQYF. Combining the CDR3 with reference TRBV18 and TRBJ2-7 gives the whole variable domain NAGVMQNPRHLVRRRGQEARLRCSPMKGHSHVYWYRQLPEEGLKFMVYLQKENIIDESGMPKERFSAEFPKEGPSILRIQQVVRGDSAAYFCASSRGPDTYEQYFGPGTRLTVT.

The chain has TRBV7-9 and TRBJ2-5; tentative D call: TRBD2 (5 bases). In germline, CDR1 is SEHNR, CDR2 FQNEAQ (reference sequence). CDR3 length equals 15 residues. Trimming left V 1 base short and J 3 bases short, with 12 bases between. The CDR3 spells CASSLGVGVKETQYF. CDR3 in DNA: TGTGCCAGCAGCTTAGGGGTGGGAGTCAAAGAGACCCAGTACTTC.

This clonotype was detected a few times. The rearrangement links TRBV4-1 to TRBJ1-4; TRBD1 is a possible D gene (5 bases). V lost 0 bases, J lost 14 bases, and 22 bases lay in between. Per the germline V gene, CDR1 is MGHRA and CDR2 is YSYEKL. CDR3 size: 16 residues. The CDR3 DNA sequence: TGCGCCAGCAGCCAAGATCCGGGCGAACCATGGCGGGGGCTGTTTTTT. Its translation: CASSQDPGEPWRGLFF.

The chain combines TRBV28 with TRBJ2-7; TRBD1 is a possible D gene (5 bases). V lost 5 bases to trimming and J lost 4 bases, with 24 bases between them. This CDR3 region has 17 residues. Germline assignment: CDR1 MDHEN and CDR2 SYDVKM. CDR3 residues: CASSGVGAALMGYEQYF. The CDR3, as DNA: TGTGCCAGCAGTGGGGTTGGGGCGGCCCTAATGGGTTACGAGCAGTACTTC.

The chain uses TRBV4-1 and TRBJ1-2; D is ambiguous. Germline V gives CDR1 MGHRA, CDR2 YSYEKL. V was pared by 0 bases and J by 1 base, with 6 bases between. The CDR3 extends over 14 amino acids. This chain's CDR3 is CASSQDWDNYGYTF. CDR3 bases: TGCGCCAGCAGCCAAGATTGGGATAACTATGGCTACACCTTC.

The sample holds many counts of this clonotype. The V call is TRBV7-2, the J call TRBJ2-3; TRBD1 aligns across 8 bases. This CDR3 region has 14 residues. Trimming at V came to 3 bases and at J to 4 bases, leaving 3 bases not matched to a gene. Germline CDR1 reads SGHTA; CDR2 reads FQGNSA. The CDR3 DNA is TGTGCCAGCAGCTTGGCACAGGGGGCAGATACGCAGTATTTT. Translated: CASSLAQGADTQYF.

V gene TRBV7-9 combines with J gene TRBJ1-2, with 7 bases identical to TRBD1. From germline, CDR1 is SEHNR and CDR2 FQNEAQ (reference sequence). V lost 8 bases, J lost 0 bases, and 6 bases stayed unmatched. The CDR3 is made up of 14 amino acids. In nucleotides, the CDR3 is TGTGCCAGCCTGGGGCAGGGGGCTAACTATGGCTACACCTTC. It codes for CASLGQGANYGYTF.

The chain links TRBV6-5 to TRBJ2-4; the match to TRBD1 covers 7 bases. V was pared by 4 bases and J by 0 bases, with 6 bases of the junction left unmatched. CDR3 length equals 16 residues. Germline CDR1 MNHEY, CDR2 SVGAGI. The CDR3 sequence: CASSSDRVLAKNIQYF. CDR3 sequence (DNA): TGTGCCAGCAGTTCCGACAGGGTCCTAGCCAAAAACATTCAGTACTTC.

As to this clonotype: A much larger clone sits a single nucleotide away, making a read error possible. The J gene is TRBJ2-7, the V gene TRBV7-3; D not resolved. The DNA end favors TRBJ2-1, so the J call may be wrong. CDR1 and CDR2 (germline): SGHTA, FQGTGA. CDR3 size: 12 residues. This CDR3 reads CASSLDRYEQFF. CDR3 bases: TGTGCCAGCAGCTTAGATAGGTATGAGCAGTTCTTC.

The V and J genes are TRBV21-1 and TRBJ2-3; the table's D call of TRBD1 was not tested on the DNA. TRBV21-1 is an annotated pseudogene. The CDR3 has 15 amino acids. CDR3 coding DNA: TGTGCCAGCAGCGACCGGGACAGGGGGCAAGATACGCAGTATTTT. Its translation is CASSDRDRGQDTQYF.

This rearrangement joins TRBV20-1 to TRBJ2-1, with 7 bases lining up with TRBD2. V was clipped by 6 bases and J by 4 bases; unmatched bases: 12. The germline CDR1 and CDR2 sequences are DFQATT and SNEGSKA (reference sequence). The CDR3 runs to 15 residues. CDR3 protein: CSAPEGGRGYNEQFF. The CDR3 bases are TGCAGTGCCCCGGAGGGCGGGAGAGGGTACAATGAGCAGTTCTTC.

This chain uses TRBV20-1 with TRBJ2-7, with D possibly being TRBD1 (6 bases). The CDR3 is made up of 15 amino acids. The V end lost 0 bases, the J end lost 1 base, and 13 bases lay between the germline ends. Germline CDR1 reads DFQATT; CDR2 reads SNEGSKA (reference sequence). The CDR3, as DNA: TGCAGTGCTAGAGATCTGACAGGTGGTTCCTACGAGCAGTACTTC. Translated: CSARDLTGGSYEQYF.

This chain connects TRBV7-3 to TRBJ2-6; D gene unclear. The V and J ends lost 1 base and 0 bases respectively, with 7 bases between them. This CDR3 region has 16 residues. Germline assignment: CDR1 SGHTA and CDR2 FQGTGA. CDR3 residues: CASSLKGSSGANVLTF. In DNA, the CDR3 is TGTGCCAGCAGCTTAAAAGGCAGCTCTGGGGCCAACGTCCTGACTTTC.

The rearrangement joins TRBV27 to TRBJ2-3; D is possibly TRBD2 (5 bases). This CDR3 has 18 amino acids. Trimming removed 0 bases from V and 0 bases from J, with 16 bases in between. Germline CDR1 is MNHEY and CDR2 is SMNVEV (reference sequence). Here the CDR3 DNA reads TGTGCCAGCAGTTTATCGTTCCAAAGCGGTACTAGCACAGATACGCAGTATTTT. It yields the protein CASSLSFQSGTSTDTQYF.